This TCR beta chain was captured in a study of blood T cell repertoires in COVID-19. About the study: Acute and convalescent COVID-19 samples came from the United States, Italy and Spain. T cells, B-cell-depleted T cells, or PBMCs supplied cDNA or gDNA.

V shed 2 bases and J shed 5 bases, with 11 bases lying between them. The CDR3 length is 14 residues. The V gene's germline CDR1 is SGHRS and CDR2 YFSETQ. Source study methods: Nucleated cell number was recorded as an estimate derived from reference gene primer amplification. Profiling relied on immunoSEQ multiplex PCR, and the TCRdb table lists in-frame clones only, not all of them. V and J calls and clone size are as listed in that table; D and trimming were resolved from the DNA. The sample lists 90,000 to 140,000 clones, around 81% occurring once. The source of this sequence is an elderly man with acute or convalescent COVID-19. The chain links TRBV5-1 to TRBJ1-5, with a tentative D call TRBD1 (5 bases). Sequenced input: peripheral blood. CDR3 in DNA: TGCGCCAGCAGCTTAACGGGGGAAGATCAGCCCCAGCATTTT. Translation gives CASSLTGEDQPQHF.